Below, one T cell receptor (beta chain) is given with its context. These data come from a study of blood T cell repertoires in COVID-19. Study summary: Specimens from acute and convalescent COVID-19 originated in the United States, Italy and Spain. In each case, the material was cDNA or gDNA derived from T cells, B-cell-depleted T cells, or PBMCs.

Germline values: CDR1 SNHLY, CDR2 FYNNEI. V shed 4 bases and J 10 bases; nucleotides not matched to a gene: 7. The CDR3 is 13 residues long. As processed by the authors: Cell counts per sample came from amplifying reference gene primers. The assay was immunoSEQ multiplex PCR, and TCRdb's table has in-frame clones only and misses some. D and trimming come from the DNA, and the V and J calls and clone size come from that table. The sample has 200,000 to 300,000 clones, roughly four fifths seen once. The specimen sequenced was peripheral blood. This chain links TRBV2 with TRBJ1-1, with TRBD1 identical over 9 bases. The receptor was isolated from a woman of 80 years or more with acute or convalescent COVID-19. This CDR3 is CASSGDREGVAFF. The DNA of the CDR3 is TGTGCCAGCAGTGGGGACAGGGAGGGCGTAGCTTTCTTT.